This TCR beta chain was sequenced in a study of T-cell reconstitution after alpha-beta-depleted transplantation in children. Study-level points and caveats: There were reportedly several hundred expanded graft clones from which alpha-beta T cells came about two months after transplant. After one year, T-cell counts and TCRbeta diversity mostly came from new T cells. The study traced high day-60 TCRbeta diversity in some patients to surviving recipient T cells and thymic progenitors.

Researchers prepared the TCRbeta library using unique molecular identifiers, the study reports. In TCRdb, the PCR reads were re-called with MiXCR into one record per CDR3 protein. The table lists a few hundred thousand distinct CDR3 sequences, roughly 25% of them singletons, with under 5.5% in the top ten. This CDR3 comprises 14 residues. Trimming cost V 6 bases and J 3 bases, with 15 bases left between them. The germline V gene has CDR1 MDHEN and CDR2 SYDVKM. This clonotype has more than one count but fewer than ten. The antigen is not known. J is TRBJ2-7 and V is TRBV28; possible D gene TRBD1, 6 bases. The input for sequencing was PBMCs, mostly from graft donor cells, taken 360 days after TCRalphabeta/CD19-depleted stem cell transplant. This sequence was found in a female patient aged 2 to 10 who had a stem cell transplant for congenital amegakaryocytic thrombocytopenia, so the T cells may come from the graft donor. The CDR3 protein is CASRVGTLIYEQYF. In DNA, the CDR3 is TGTGCCAGCAGAGTGGGGACACTGATCTACGAGCAGTACTTC. Full variable domain (remainder filled in from reference TRBV28 and TRBJ2-7): DVKVTQSSRYLVKRTGEKVFLECVQDMDHENMFWYRQDPGLGLRLIYFSYDVKMKEKGDIPEGYSVSREKKERFSLILESASTNQTSMYLCASRVGTLIYEQYFGPGTRLTVT.